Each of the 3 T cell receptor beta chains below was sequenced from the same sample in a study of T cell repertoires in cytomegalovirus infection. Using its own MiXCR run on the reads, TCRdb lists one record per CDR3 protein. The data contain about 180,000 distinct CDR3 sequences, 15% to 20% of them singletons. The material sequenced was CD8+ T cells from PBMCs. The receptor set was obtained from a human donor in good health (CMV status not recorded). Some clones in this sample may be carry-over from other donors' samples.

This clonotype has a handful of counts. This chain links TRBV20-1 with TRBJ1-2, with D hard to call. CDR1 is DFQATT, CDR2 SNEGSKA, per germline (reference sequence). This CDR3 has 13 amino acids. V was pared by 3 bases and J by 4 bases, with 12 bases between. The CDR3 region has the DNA TGCAGTGCTAGTAGCTCTGGCAGCTATGGCTACACCTTC. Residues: CSASSSGSYGYTF.

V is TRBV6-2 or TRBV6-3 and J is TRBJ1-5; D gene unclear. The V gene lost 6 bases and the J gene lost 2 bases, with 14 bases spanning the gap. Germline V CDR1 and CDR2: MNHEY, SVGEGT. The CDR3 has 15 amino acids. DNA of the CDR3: TGTGCCAGCAGCTGGGTCCCTGGCGGCAATCAGCCCCAGCATTTT. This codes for CASSWVPGGNQPQHF.

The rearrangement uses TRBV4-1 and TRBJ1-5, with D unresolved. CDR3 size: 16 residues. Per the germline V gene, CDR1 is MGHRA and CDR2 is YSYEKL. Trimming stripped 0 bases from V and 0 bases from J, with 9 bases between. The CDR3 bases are TGCGCCAGCAGCCAAGAAGAAAGATATAGCAATCAGCCCCAGCATTTT. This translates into CASSQEERYSNQPQHF.